These T cell receptor beta chains were read from a single sample in a study of sequential checkpoint blockade in melanoma. Produced via immunoSEQ multiplex PCR; TCRdb's table is partial and in-frame only. The sample shows around 18,000 clones, around 65% of them seen only once. Specimen: CD8+ T cells sorted from blood (inferred from file names), collected from a patient given nivolumab and ipilimumab in sequence. These receptors were taken from a human donor with melanoma. Each CDR3 is given without its conserved first and last residue.

v_call cdr3_aa
TRBV28 ASSLVLAGTTDTQY
TRBV15 ATSFAGQEADTQY
TRBV5-1 ASSSRGGTSGRSTDTQY
TRBV6-4 ASRVIAGDYEQY
TRBV7-9 ASSLAGGDRRTYEQY
TRBV12-5 ASGLGVAGGPGANVLT
TRBV10-3 AISDSPSGSTDETQY
TRBV4-3 ASSQEADITYEQY
TRBV7-3 ASSIGTGADTQY
TRBV9 ASSPRASGGPTDTQY
TRBV27 ASSVTGNTEAF
TRBV27 ASSLSNEGPNYGYT
TRBV30 AWSSRDYPYEQY
TRBV15 ATWAGGLQSTQY
TRBV5-3 ARSPRDRAYEQY
TRBV6-1 ASSESSDRVWGYGYT
TRBV5-4 ASSFEGARYGYT
TRBV6-5 ASSSRFSYT
TRBV9 ASSVRGEDETQY
TRBV5-6 ASSRTGGFTGELF
TRBV28 ASSLWSGSSTDTQY
TRBV29-1 SVRPGGEDTDTQY
TRBV19 ASSIRSPYEQY
TRBV11-2 ASSDGLAPNEQF